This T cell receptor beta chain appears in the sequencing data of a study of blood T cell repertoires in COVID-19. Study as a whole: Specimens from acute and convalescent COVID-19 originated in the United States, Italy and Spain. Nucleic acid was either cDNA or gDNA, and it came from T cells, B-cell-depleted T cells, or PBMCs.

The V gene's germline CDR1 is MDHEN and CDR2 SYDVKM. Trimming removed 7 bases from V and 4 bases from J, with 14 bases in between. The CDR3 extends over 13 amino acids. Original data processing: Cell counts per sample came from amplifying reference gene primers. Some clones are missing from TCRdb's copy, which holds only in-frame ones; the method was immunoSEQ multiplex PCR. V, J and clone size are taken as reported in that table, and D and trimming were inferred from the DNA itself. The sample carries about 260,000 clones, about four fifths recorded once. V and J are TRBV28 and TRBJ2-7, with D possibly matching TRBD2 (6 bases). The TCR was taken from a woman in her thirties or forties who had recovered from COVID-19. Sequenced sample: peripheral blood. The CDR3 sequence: CASTLGGAYEQYF. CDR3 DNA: TGTGCCAGCACACTTGGCGGGGCTTACGAGCAGTACTTC. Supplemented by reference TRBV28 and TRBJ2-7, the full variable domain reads DVKVTQSSRYLVKRTGEKVFLECVQDMDHENMFWYRQDPGLGLRLIYFSYDVKMKEKGDIPEGYSVSREKKERFSLILESASTNQTSMYLCASTLGGAYEQYFGPGTRLTVT.